Listed here are 20 T cell receptor beta chains from one sample, sequenced in a study of glioma-infiltrating T cells. TCR alpha and beta CDR3 regions were amplified from RNA using iRepertoire nested multiplex PCR. TCRdb reanalysed the multiplex PCR reads using MiXCR and keeps one entry per CDR3 protein. The sample contains tens of thousands of distinct CDR3 sequences, around 23% of which appear only once. Sequencing was done on a sample of glioma tissue, nonneoplastic brain tissue, or PBMCs (not recorded which). The origin of the receptors is a human donor with low-grade glioma or glioblastoma, undergoing nonglioma brain surgery, or in good health (not recorded which).

This clonotype came up many times. V and J are TRBV6-6 and TRBJ1-3; tentative D call: TRBD1 (6 bases). This CDR3 has 16 residues. Germline V gives CDR1 MNHNY, CDR2 SVGAGI (reference sequence). Trimming cost V 0 bases and J 0 bases, with 9 bases left between them. In DNA form, the CDR3 reads TGTGCCAGCAGTTACTCTGACAGGTCCTCTGGAAACACCATATATTTT. Its protein is CASSYSDRSSGNTIYF.

The rearrangement uses TRBV20-1 and TRBJ2-1; 7 nucleotides agree with TRBD2. This CDR3 contains 14 residues. The junction had 15 bases not matched to a gene; V was cut back by 3 bases and J by 13 bases. Germline assignment: CDR1 DFQATT and CDR2 SNEGSKA (reference sequence). CDR3 in DNA: TGCAGTGCTAGTGCTAGCGGAGGAGGTATAGACCAGTTCTTC. Amino acids: CSASASGGGIDQFF.

A note on this clonotype: This may be a read error: a much more frequent sequence differs by one nucleotide. This chain links TRBV12-3 or TRBV12-4 with TRBJ2-3, with D maybe TRBD2 (5 bases). The CDR3 length is 15 residues. The germline V and J ends were trimmed by 3 bases and 4 bases, with 14 bases remaining between them. CDR3 coding DNA: TGTGCCAGCAGTTTGGCTAGCCTTAGGGCAGATACGCAGTATTTT. This codes for CASSLASLRADTQYF.

The table lists this clonotype with many counts. The chain has TRBV20-1 and TRBJ1-5, with D perhaps matching TRBD1 (5 bases). This CDR3 is 15 amino acids long. Germline values: CDR1 DFQATT, CDR2 SNEGSKA (reference sequence). Trimming left V 4 bases short and J 0 bases short, with 13 bases between. The CDR3 region has the DNA TGCAGTGCTACTCGGACACCTTATAGCAATCAGCCCCAGCATTTT. Protein sequence: CSATRTPYSNQPQHF.

This clonotype appeared many times. The chain combines TRBV6-5 with TRBJ2-7; D ambiguous. Germline CDR1 MNHEY, CDR2 SVGAGI. Trimming took 2 bases from V and 2 from J, leaving 13 bases between them. This CDR3 is 15 amino acids long. For the CDR3, the DNA is TGTGCCAGCAGTTACAGTACAGTCTCAGCCTACGAGCAGTACTTC. Its protein product is CASSYSTVSAYEQYF.

This clonotype was counted ten times or more. The chain couples TRBV15 to TRBJ1-5; maybe TRBD1 (6 bases). Trimming removed 3 bases at V and 0 bases at J, with 9 bases between. The germline V gene has CDR1 LNHNV and CDR2 YYDKDF (reference sequence). The CDR3 covers 15 residues. This CDR3 reads CATSRRDTSNQPQHF. For the CDR3, the DNA is TGTGCCACCAGCAGGAGGGACACTAGCAATCAGCCCCAGCATTTT.

The genes are TRBV5-1 and TRBJ2-3; the D is unclear. There are 14 residues in the CDR3. The V end lost 2 bases, the J end lost 6 bases, and 13 bases lay between the germline ends. Germline lookup yields CDR1 SGHRS and CDR2 YFSETQ. The CDR3 bases are TGCGCCAGCAGCTTAAGGCCCACAGAGGATACGCAGTATTTT. It translates to CASSLRPTEDTQYF.

The rearrangement links TRBV20-1 to TRBJ1-3; 8 bases are a match to TRBD1. The V segment lost 6 bases and the J segment 0 bases; nucleotides outside the gene matches: 10. CDR1 and CDR2 (germline): DFQATT, SNEGSKA (reference sequence). The CDR3 extends over 16 amino acids. CDR3 residues: CSASRGQVLSGNTIYF. The DNA for the CDR3 is TGCAGTGCAAGCAGGGGACAGGTCCTCTCTGGAAACACCATATATTTT.

To note about this clonotype: Being one base from a much bigger clone, this may be a read error. The rearrangement links TRBV7-9 to TRBJ2-7; D may be TRBD1 (6 bases). The CDR3 has 15 residues. CDR1 is SEHNR and CDR2 is FQNEAQ in the germline V gene (reference sequence). CDR3 DNA: TGTGCCGGCAGCTCCTACCGGGACACCCACTACGAGCAGTACTTC. Protein product: CAGSSYRDTHYEQYF.

A word on this clonotype: A much larger clone lies one base from this, so it may be a read error. The chain is built from TRBV10-1 and TRBJ2-3; 7 nucleotides agree with TRBD2. Germline CDR1 WNHNN, CDR2 SYGVQD (reference sequence). This CDR3 is built from 14 residues. V lost 0 bases and J lost 8; bases outside the gene matches: 5. CDR3 loop: CASSESGGAPTQYF. Written as DNA, the CDR3 is TGCGCCAGCAGTGAGTCGGGAGGGGCGCCTACGCAGTATTTT.

This clonotype was seen just once. The chain combines TRBV3-1 with TRBJ1-1, with D tentatively TRBD1 (6 bases). V shed 5 bases and J shed 3 bases, with 10 bases lying between them. The V gene's germline CDR1 is LGHDT and CDR2 YNNKEL (reference sequence). The CDR3 runs 13 residues. Here the CDR3 DNA reads TGTGCCAGCAGCTCAGGGGTTTACACTGAAGCTTTCTTT. Its protein is CASSSGVYTEAFF.

This clonotype was counted a few times. CDR3 nucleotides: TGTGCCAGTAGTAGGGGGGGACAGGGATTCTACGAGCAGTACTTC. Encoded protein: CASSRGGQGFYEQYF. The genes are TRBV19 and TRBJ2-7; 9 nucleotides match TRBD1. Germline V gene sequence: CDR1 LNHDA, CDR2 SQIVND (reference sequence). V lost 4 bases to trimming and J lost 3 bases; unmatched junction nucleotides: 7. The CDR3 has 15 residues.

For this clonotype: One end of the junction fails to match germline, which may point to a read error. This CDR3 reads CSSSLAGTDTQYF. CDR3 sequence (DNA): TGTTCCAGCAGTTTAGCCGGGACAGATACGCAGTATTTT. This chain links TRBV12-3 or TRBV12-4 with TRBJ2-3; D remains ambiguous. This CDR3 is 13 amino acids long.

This clonotype has a count of ten or more. The rearrangement links TRBV7-9 to TRBJ2-5, with 9 nucleotides matching TRBD2. Losses at the gene ends were 6 bases for V and 2 bases for J; bases not matched to a gene: 7. CDR1 is SEHNR, CDR2 FQNEAQ, per germline (reference sequence). The CDR3 has 15 residues. The chain's CDR3 is CASSHGTSSQETQYF. In DNA, the CDR3 is TGTGCCAGCAGTCACGGGACTAGCAGTCAAGAGACCCAGTACTTC.

V and J are TRBV7-2 and TRBJ1-1, with D tentatively TRBD1 (6 bases). CDR3 length: 18 residues. The V gene lost 2 bases and the J gene lost 0 bases, with 19 bases spanning the gap. Germline V gene data show CDR1 as SGHTA and CDR2 as FQGNSA. The CDR3 DNA follows: TGTGCCAGCAGCTTACCTCGGACAGTTACTCTAATGAACACTGAAGCTTTCTTT. This sequence encodes CASSLPRTVTLMNTEAFF.

The chain carries TRBV4-1 and TRBJ2-1; TRBD1 agrees at 9 bases. The CDR3 is made up of 16 amino acids. J was trimmed by 7 bases and V by 3 bases; bases with no gene match: 10. Germline V gene lookup returns CDR1 MGHRA and CDR2 YSYEKL. The chain's CDR3 is CASSHTGTGPGNEQFF. The CDR3 DNA follows: TGCGCCAGCAGCCATACCGGGACAGGGCCAGGGAATGAGCAGTTCTTC.

The chain carries TRBV5-1 and TRBJ2-1; D might be TRBD1 or TRBD2, each matching 5 bases. Germline lookup yields CDR1 SGHRS and CDR2 YFSETQ. The CDR3 consists of 14 residues. Trimming took 0 bases from V and 9 from J, leaving 13 bases between them. In DNA form, the CDR3 reads TGCGCCAGCAGCTTGGTAGGGGCAGGAGGTGAGCAGTTCTTC. Its protein is CASSLVGAGGEQFF.

There are many counts of this clonotype. The chain joins TRBV20-1 to TRBJ1-1, with D uncertain. Germline-derived CDR1 and CDR2 are DFQATT and SNEGSKA (reference sequence). This CDR3 region has 13 residues. V was pared by 1 base and J by 3 bases, with 9 bases between. The CDR3 reads CSARATADTEAFF. CDR3 bases: TGCAGTGCTAGAGCCACAGCTGACACTGAAGCTTTCTTT.

Points on this clonotype: This may come from a read error, since a much larger clone is one base off. The chain employs TRBV2 and TRBJ2-3; 9 nucleotides agree with TRBD2. Germline CDR1 and CDR2: SNHLY and FYNNEI. There are 16 residues in the CDR3. The CDR3 spells CASRLAGVGGTNTEYF. The DNA for the CDR3 is TGTGCCAGCAGATTAGCGGGAGTGGGGGGAACTAATACGGAGTATTTT.

Worth noting for this clonotype: A read error is possible here, since a much larger clone lies one base away. This chain joins TRBV18 and TRBJ2-1; D may be TRBD2 (6 bases). CDR1 and CDR2 (germline): KGHSH, LQKENI. CDR3 length: 15 amino acids. The CDR3 DNA is TGTGCCAGCTCACCTAGCGGCTACCCCTACAATGAGCAGTCCTTC. Amino acid sequence: CASSPSGYPYNEQSF.